This TCR beta chain comes out of a study of blood T cell repertoires in COVID-19 (dated by TCRdb to about 2020). Turning to the overall study: Collaborator samples came from the United States, Italy and Spain and covered acute and convalescent phases of COVID-19. The prospective study material was composed of cDNA or gDNA derived from T cells, B-cell-depleted T cells, or PBMCs. Deeply sampled blood TCRbeta repertoires from subjects exposed to, actively infected with, or recovered from COVID-19 were included in the dataset. The repertoires were made available in a free public database intended to serve as a resource for research on the immune response to SARS-CoV-2. The samples were drawn from two sources: the first 160 participants of the ongoing ImmuneRACE study, and 1,000 to 1,500 subjects contributed by 6 global collaborators. Sample metadata almost always included a de-identified subject ID, COVID-19 status, age in years and sex. Where available, HLA class I and class II types were taken from metadata supplied by the sample provider and were not determined by assay-based typing.

The paper as a whole reports these results and caveats: How much clinical and demographic metadata was included differed by source and by participant, and the metadata was provided uncurated.

To note about this clone: There is no known antigen for this receptor. Base qualities are missing; no much larger clone stands one base away.

Enrolling through a virtual design, the prospective study's participants ranged in age from about 18 to 100 years and lived across 20 to 25 United States geographic areas. In the prospective study, cohorts were assigned on the basis of participant-reported clinical history obtained from a screening survey and a study questionnaire. ImmuneRACE Cohort 3 recovered participants were defined by two consecutive negative NP/OP PCR tests, healthcare professional clearance, or symptom resolution. In the prospective study, whole blood, serum and a nasopharyngeal or oropharyngeal swab were collected from each participant by mobile phlebotomists. Over an approximately 2-month period, participants in the prospective study had the option of providing additional blood draws and questionnaires. Prospective study blood samples were shipped either frozen or at room temperature before DNA extraction. The immunoSEQ Assay, a bias-controlled multiplex PCR, was used to amplify TCRbeta CDR3 regions from genomic DNA. For the original study's pipeline: The number of nucleated cells in each sample was estimated from the amplification of reference gene primers within the assay. Sequence reads were collapsed and filtered to measure the absolute abundance of every unique TCRbeta CDR3 rearrangement. For each sample, productive Simpson clonality was calculated as the square root of Simpson's diversity index over productive rearrangements. TCRdb provides this immuneACCESS table in a form limited to in-frame rearrangements. Some clones are lacking; in checked studies, under half of them reflect an unresolved V gene, and why the rest are absent is not known. The V and J calls and the clone size are those of that table, but D and trimming were determined from the DNA. Recorded for this sample are about 320,000 clones; 88% of them occurred a single time. The ten top clones hold more than 5% of the sample.

For this chain, trimming is 5 bases at the V end and 0 bases at the J end, and the number of junction bases without a gene match is 6. CDR1 is given as LNHDA and CDR2 as SQIVND, both from the germline V gene (reference sequence). The CDR3 numbers 16 residues from cysteine through phenylalanine. Only the CDR3 portion is preserved as DNA: 48 bases, with reading frame beginning at the first base. Input material: PBMCs or T cells enriched from blood (not recorded which). The rearranged chain carries TRBV19 and TRBJ2-7, and TRBD2 aligns with 11 junction nucleotides. The sequence was obtained from a man aged 25 to 40 who had recovered from COVID-19. Read as DNA, the sequence is TGTGCCAGTAGTTCTCTACTAGCGGGGGCCTCCTACGAGCAGTACTTC. Its protein product is CASSSLLAGASYEQYF.